These 30 T cell receptor beta chains originate from one sample sequenced in a study of T cell responses to AZD1222 COVID-19 vaccine. Sequenced by immunoSEQ multiplex PCR; TCRdb stores in-frame clones only, minus some. This table holds over 150,000 clones, about 90% found once. The sequences come from peripheral blood, collected on day 0 of AZD1222 vaccination. The receptors shown here come from an adult in good health.

The chain is built from TRBV5-5 and TRBJ1-1; 8 bases are shared with TRBD1. CDR1 is SGHKS and CDR2 is YYEKEE in the germline V gene (reference sequence). Trimming removed 4 bases from V and 1 base from J; junction bases left unmatched: 6. The CDR3 spans 15 residues. The CDR3 region has the DNA TGTGCCAGCAGCGGAACCGGGACAGGGAACACTGAAGCTTTCTTT. It specifies CASSGTGTGNTEAFF.

The chain recombines TRBV11-2 with TRBJ1-1; D ambiguous. The CDR3 length is 15 residues. V was pared by 7 bases and J by 0 bases, with 15 bases between. Germline V gene data show CDR1 as SGHAT and CDR2 as FQNNGV. CDR3 in amino acids: CASTPRDAVNTEAFF. The CDR3 DNA reads as TGTGCCAGCACTCCGAGAGACGCAGTGAACACTGAAGCTTTCTTT.

This clone was recorded only once. This chain connects TRBV5-5 to TRBJ2-3; D is possibly TRBD1 or TRBD2 (5 bases each). V gave up 2 bases and J gave up 2 bases, with 15 bases separating them. CDR1 and CDR2 from the germline V gene are SGHKS and YYEKEE (reference sequence). This CDR3 has 16 residues. CDR3 nucleotides: TGTGCCAGCAGCTTTTGGGGCCCGGGGATCACAGATACGCAGTATTTT. Its translation is CASSFWGPGITDTQYF.

This chain joins TRBV4-2 and TRBJ1-3; D is unclear. Trimming shortened V by 0 bases and J by 6 bases, and 15 bases separated the two germline ends. CDR3 length equals 16 residues. Germline CDR1 is LGHNA and CDR2 is YNFKEQ. CDR3 protein: CASSQDRGTPSNTIYF. CDR3 sequence (DNA): TGTGCCAGCAGCCAAGATCGTGGCACGCCGTCAAACACCATATATTTT.

The chain recombines TRBV5-1 with TRBJ1-4; D unresolved. Trimming took 0 bases from V and 5 from J, leaving 5 bases between them. CDR3 length: 13 residues. Per the germline V gene, CDR1 is SGHRS and CDR2 is YFSETQ. As DNA, the CDR3 is TGCGCCAGCAGCTTGGCTGTGAATGAAAAACTGTTTTTT. It codes for CASSLAVNEKLFF.

The chain has TRBV29-1 and TRBJ2-6; D is uncertain. This CDR3 contains 13 residues. V was trimmed by 6 bases and J by 0 bases, leaving 6 bases between them. Germline V gene lookup returns CDR1 SQVTM and CDR2 ANQGSEA. The CDR3 DNA reads TGCAGCGTCTCGGTCTCTGGGGCCAACGTCCTGACTTTC. Amino acids: CSVSVSGANVLTF.

This clone was observed a single time. V gene TRBV7-6 combines with J gene TRBJ1-5; D uncertain. V was trimmed by 4 bases and J by 8 bases, leaving 12 bases between them. Germline-derived CDR1 and CDR2 are SGHVS and FNYEAQ. The CDR3 covers 13 residues. CDR3 amino acids: CASSSHPGEPQHF. The CDR3 DNA reads as TGTGCCAGCAGCTCACACCCTGGGGAGCCCCAGCATTTT. The full variable domain, with the rest looked up from reference TRBV7-6 and TRBJ1-5, is GAGVSQSPRYKVTKRGQDVALRCDPISGHVSLYWYRQALGQGPEFLTYFNYEAQQDKSGLPNDRFSAERPEGSISTLTIQRTEQRDSAMYRCASSSHPGEPQHFGDGTRLSIL.

This clone was recorded a few times. The gene calls are TRBV12-3 or TRBV12-4 and TRBJ2-7; the D gene is possibly TRBD1 (5 bases). V shed 4 bases and J shed 6 bases, with 10 bases lying between them. The CDR3 is made up of 12 amino acids. CDR3 DNA: TGTGCCAGCAGTTCCGGACAAACCGAGCAGTACTTC. Its translation: CASSSGQTEQYF.

The chain employs TRBV28 and TRBJ1-1; 7 bases map to TRBD1. Germline CDR1 is MDHEN and CDR2 is SYDVKM. The CDR3 loop spans 11 amino acids. The J segment lost 7 bases and the V segment lost 6 bases, leaving 2 bases of the junction unmatched. CDR3 DNA: TGTGCCAGCAGCGACAGGGTTGAAGCTTTCTTT. Translating gives CASSDRVEAFF.

In its sample, this clone was seen once. The chain carries TRBV6-5 and TRBJ1-3, with 7 bases that match TRBD1. The trim removed 8 bases at V and 4 bases at J, leaving 5 bases unmatched. The CDR3 has 13 amino acids. Germline CDR1 reads MNHEY; CDR2 reads SVGAGI. The CDR3 DNA reads as TGTGCCAGCGCCAGGACAGGCGGAAACACCATATATTTT. It codes for CASARTGGNTIYF.

This rearrangement joins TRBV7-6 to TRBJ2-2, with D tentatively TRBD1 (6 bases). Germline assignment: CDR1 SGHVS and CDR2 FNYEAQ. This CDR3 has 16 amino acids. Trimming removed 0 bases from V and 1 base from J, with 9 bases in between. The CDR3 here is CASSLAYRVNTGELFF. DNA for the CDR3: TGTGCCAGCAGCTTAGCGTACAGGGTGAACACCGGGGAGCTGTTTTTT.

This clone has only a few counts. V and J are TRBV21-1 and TRBJ2-1; the table names TRBD2, a call not compared with the DNA. TRBV21-1 is listed as a pseudogene. This CDR3 is built from 17 residues. The CDR3 DNA follows: TGTGCCAGCAGCAAAGTTCCCCGGGAGGGCCGATACAATGAGCAGTTCTTC. This encodes CASSKVPREGRYNEQFF.

The chain links TRBV6-5 to TRBJ1-1, with D maybe TRBD1 (5 bases). With 6 bases removed from V and 0 bases from J, the gap between germline ends came to 5 bases. The CDR3 spans 12 residues. Germline assignment: CDR1 MNHEY and CDR2 SVGAGI. CDR3 nucleotide sequence: TGTGCCAGCAGGACAGTGAACACTGAAGCTTTCTTT. As protein: CASRTVNTEAFF.

In its sample, this clone was seen a few times. CDR3 nucleotide sequence: TGTGCCAGCAGCCCCGGACAGGGGTCTGAAGCTTTCTTT. Translated: CASSPGQGSEAFF. V gene TRBV7-3 combines with J gene TRBJ1-1; 9 positions agree with TRBD1. CDR1 is SGHTA and CDR2 is FQGTGA in the germline V gene. Trimming took 5 bases from V and 6 from J; bases not matched to a gene: 4. CDR3 length: 13 residues.

The J gene is TRBJ2-1, the V gene TRBV15; either TRBD1 or TRBD2 may supply D (5 bases each). Trimming left V 1 base short and J 0 bases short, with 13 bases between. The CDR3 sequence is 17 residues long. The germline V gene encodes CDR1 LNHNV and CDR2 YYDKDF (reference sequence). CDR3 sequence: CATSRGRGASSYNEQFF. In DNA, the CDR3 is TGTGCCACCAGCAGAGGTAGAGGGGCGAGCTCCTACAATGAGCAGTTCTTC.

The genes are TRBV6-6 and TRBJ2-7; TRBD1 matches 8 bases. The V and J ends lost 6 bases and 3 bases, in that order; junction bases with no gene match: 16. Germline V CDR1 and CDR2: MNHNY, SVGAGI (reference sequence). This CDR3 comprises 17 residues. CDR3 sequence (DNA): TGTGCCAGCAGACGACGTCCCGGGACAGGCGTACTCTACGAGCAGTACTTC. This encodes CASRRRPGTGVLYEQYF.

This chain links TRBV5-4 with TRBJ2-5; 8 bases align to TRBD1. This CDR3 has 13 amino acids. J lost 2 bases, V lost 4 bases, and 1 base had no gene match. Per the germline V gene, CDR1 is SGHNT and CDR2 is YYREEE (reference sequence). The CDR3 loop is CASSRDRQETQYF. CDR3 bases: TGTGCCAGCAGCCGGGACAGGCAAGAGACCCAGTACTTC.

V gene TRBV30 combines with J gene TRBJ1-2, with D hard to call. This CDR3 has 14 residues. Germline V gene sequence: CDR1 GTSNPN, CDR2 SVGIG (reference sequence). The V end was cut by 3 bases, the J end by 0 bases, with 11 bases between. This CDR3 reads CAWSPGLANYGYTF. The CDR3 nucleotides are TGTGCCTGGAGCCCAGGACTAGCTAACTATGGCTACACCTTC.

The rearrangement uses TRBV2 and TRBJ1-4; D is unclear. The CDR3 contains 16 residues. Trimming took 6 bases from V and 0 from J, leaving 14 bases between them. The germline V gene has CDR1 SNHLY and CDR2 FYNNEI. CDR3 nucleotides: TGTGCCAGCAGCTCCAACGCTCCCGCAACTAATGAAAAACTGTTTTTT. Translation gives CASSSNAPATNEKLFF.

The rearrangement joins TRBV5-1 to TRBJ2-5; no definite D call. Trimming took 4 bases from V and 2 from J, leaving 12 bases between them. Germline lookup yields CDR1 SGHRS and CDR2 YFSETQ. The CDR3 runs 14 residues. The DNA of the CDR3 is TGCGCCAGCAGCCTGGCATCGACACAAGAGACCCAGTACTTC. This encodes CASSLASTQETQYF.

This clone was counted only a few times. This chain links TRBV5-1 with TRBJ2-7, with a tentative D call TRBD2 (6 bases). V was shortened by 0 bases and J by 0 bases, with 10 bases between the two germline ends. This CDR3 comprises 15 residues. The V gene's germline CDR1 is SGHRS and CDR2 YFSETQ. The CDR3 bases are TGCGCCAGCAGCTTGGAGGCGGGAAGCTCCTACGAGCAGTACTTC. Residues: CASSLEAGSSYEQYF.

The gene calls are TRBV28 and TRBJ1-6, with a weak D call TRBD1 (5 bases). Trimming shortened V by 3 bases and J by 0 bases, and 12 bases separated the two germline ends. CDR3 length: 17 residues. The germline V gene has CDR1 MDHEN and CDR2 SYDVKM. Written as DNA, the CDR3 is TGTGCCAGCAGTTTTCATCCGGGACGCTCCTATAATTCACCCCTCCACTTT. Protein sequence: CASSFHPGRSYNSPLHF.

The table lists this clone with a count of one. This chain links TRBV28 with TRBJ1-2; TRBD1 is a possible D gene (6 bases). Trimming removed 5 bases at V and 3 bases at J, with 16 bases between. The CDR3 totals 15 residues. CDR1 is MDHEN and CDR2 is SYDVKM in the germline V gene. This CDR3 is CASSSPRGDHYGYTF. CDR3 nucleotide sequence: TGTGCCAGCAGTAGCCCTAGGGGGGATCACTATGGCTACACCTTC.

The V gene is TRBV5-6, the J gene TRBJ2-7; 8 bases align to TRBD1. Germline assignment: CDR1 SGHDT and CDR2 YYEEEE. The CDR3 is 15 residues long. Trimming took 4 bases from V and 3 from J; bases not matched to a gene: 9. CDR3 loop: CASSPLGTGDYEQYF. CDR3 coding DNA: TGTGCCAGCAGCCCCCTCGGGACAGGCGACTACGAGCAGTACTTC.

This chain joins TRBV28 and TRBJ1-4; D unresolved. V was cut by 2 bases and J by 3 bases, with 10 bases left in between. Germline lookup yields CDR1 MDHEN and CDR2 SYDVKM. This CDR3 spans 15 amino acids. CDR3 DNA sequence: TGTGCCAGCAGTTTAGAACCCCGTGCTAATGAAAAACTGTTTTTT. As protein: CASSLEPRANEKLFF.

This chain uses TRBV28 with TRBJ1-6, with 8 positions matching TRBD1. Germline CDR1 and CDR2: MDHEN and SYDVKM. Trimming took 8 bases from V and 9 from J; bases not matched to a gene: 3. The CDR3 spans 12 residues. The CDR3 region is CASWTGPSPLHF. For the CDR3, the DNA is TGTGCCAGCTGGACAGGGCCTTCACCCCTCCACTTT.

The chain employs TRBV15 and TRBJ1-2, with 10 bases aligning to TRBD1. The CDR3 contains 15 residues. Germline CDR1 is LNHNV and CDR2 is YYDKDF (reference sequence). The V and J ends lost 3 bases and 4 bases, in that order; junction bases with no gene match: 5. CDR3 loop: CATSRWDRGRYGYTF. CDR3 in DNA: TGTGCCACCAGCAGGTGGGACAGGGGCCGCTATGGCTACACCTTC.

The chain joins TRBV29-1 to TRBJ1-2, with 9 positions matching TRBD1. The CDR3 runs 15 residues. V lost 6 bases and J lost 0; bases outside the gene matches: 8. CDR1 is SQVTM, CDR2 ANQGSEA, per germline. The CDR3 DNA sequence: TGCAGCGTCGGGGGGACAGGGTATTCTAACTATGGCTACACCTTC. Encoded protein: CSVGGTGYSNYGYTF.

V is TRBV6-1 and J is TRBJ1-5; D call uncertain. The CDR3 consists of 17 residues. CDR1 MNHNS and CDR2 SASEGT come from the germline V gene. The V end was cut by 1 base, the J end by 6 bases, with 19 bases between. The CDR3 nucleotides read TGTGCCAGCAGTGAAGGGGAAGACACAAGGCCATTTCAGCCCCAGCATTTT. Protein: CASSEGEDTRPFQPQHF.

The CDR3 spells CSVRRNLNYEQYF. In nucleotides, the CDR3 is TGCAGCGTGAGACGGAACCTCAACTACGAGCAGTACTTC. The chain employs TRBV29-1 and TRBJ2-7, with unresolved D. Trimming left V 6 bases short and J 3 bases short, with 15 bases between. This CDR3 is 13 amino acids long. CDR1 and CDR2 (germline): SQVTM, ANQGSEA.